A single sample is the source of the 9 T cell receptor beta chains below, sequenced in a study of T cells in Graves' hyperthyroidism and ophthalmopathy. Amplification yielded TCR beta CDR3 regions, with RNA transcripts as the source. First-round RT-PCR of the TCR CDR3 relied on the HTBI primer set. TCRdb redid the calling of the multiplex PCR reads with MiXCR, one entry per CDR3 protein. In the table there are about 770,000 distinct CDR3 sequences, approximately 19% of which are singletons. The material sequenced was blood. The receptors shown here come from a woman in her 50s with Graves' hyperthyroidism that later progressed to Graves' ophthalmopathy.

This clonotype was seen ten or more times. Here the CDR3 reads CASSETGAFQETQYF. The DNA of the CDR3 is TGTGCCAGCAGTGAAACGGGGGCCTTTCAAGAGACCCAGTACTTC. The chain employs TRBV6-1 and TRBJ2-5; D possibly uses TRBD1 or TRBD2 (6 bases each). CDR1 and CDR2 (germline): MNHNS, SASEGT. Trimming removed 2 bases from V and 2 bases from J, with 12 bases in between. The CDR3 runs 15 residues.

This clonotype was detected a few times. This chain connects TRBV7-8 to TRBJ2-2; D perhaps matches TRBD1 (5 bases). Trimming cost V 5 bases and J 1 base, with 8 bases left between them. Germline CDR1 is SGHVS and CDR2 is FQNEAQ. The CDR3 spans 14 residues. In DNA, the CDR3 is TGTGCCAGCAGCCGAAGGGGGAACACCGGGGAGCTGTTTTTT. It is translated as CASSRRGNTGELFF.

This clonotype showed up many times. The rearrangement joins TRBV20-1 to TRBJ2-1, with D tentatively TRBD1 (6 bases). The V gene's germline CDR1 is DFQATT and CDR2 SNEGSKA (reference sequence). Trimming left V 3 bases short and J 7 bases short, with 16 bases between. This CDR3 spans 14 amino acids. CDR3 region: CSASYRAPENEQFF. Here the CDR3 DNA reads TGCAGTGCTAGTTACAGGGCCCCCGAGAATGAGCAGTTCTTC.

For this clonotype: This may arise from a read error, as a much more abundant clone is one base away. The missing conserved phenylalanine or tryptophan at the end of this CDR3 makes a read error likely. The V call is TRBV7-2, the J call TRBJ1-2; D gene uncertain. The germline gives CDR1 SGHTA, CDR2 FQGNSA. This CDR3 is 13 amino acids long. Trimming left V 1 base short and J 8 bases short, with 11 bases between. The CDR3 DNA follows: TGTGCCAGCAGCTTAGTAGTGGGCACGGGCTACACCCTC. Protein sequence: CASSLVVGTGYTL.

This clonotype was seen at least ten times. V is TRBV30 and J is TRBJ1-1; D is undetermined. The V gene's germline CDR1 is GTSNPN and CDR2 SVGIG (reference sequence). Trimming cost V 0 bases and J 0 bases, with 8 bases left between them. This CDR3 region has 14 residues. The CDR3 coding sequence is TGTGCCTGGAGTGTCATCAGCCTGAACACTGAAGCTTTCTTT. It codes for CAWSVISLNTEAFF.

This clonotype was counted only a few times. The chain recombines TRBV3-1 with TRBJ1-6; D is uncertain. The CDR3 is made up of 15 amino acids. Looked up from germline, CDR1 is LGHDT and CDR2 is YNNKEL (reference sequence). V lost 3 bases and J lost 4, with 10 bases in between. The CDR3 here is CASSHDSKYNSPLHF. In DNA form, the CDR3 reads TGTGCCAGCAGCCACGACTCGAAGTATAATTCACCCCTCCACTTT.

This clonotype was seen many times. V usage is TRBV2 and J usage is TRBJ1-2; D remains ambiguous. The CDR3 contains 12 residues. Trimming removed 9 bases from V and 3 bases from J, with 11 bases in between. CDR1 and CDR2 from the germline V gene are SNHLY and FYNNEI. This CDR3 reads CARDGSDYGYTF. In DNA form, the CDR3 reads TGTGCCAGGGATGGCAGCGACTATGGCTACACCTTC. Full variable domain (missing parts from reference TRBV2 and TRBJ1-2): EPEVTQTPSHQVTQMGQEVILRCVPISNHLYFYWYRQILGQKVEFLVSFYNNEISEKSEIFDDQFSVERPDGSNFTLKIRSTKLEDSAMYFCARDGSDYGYTFGSGTRLTVV.

This clonotype was seen repeatedly, ten times or more. The J gene is TRBJ2-7, the V gene TRBV5-1; 10 bases are a match to TRBD1. V gave up 0 bases and J gave up 4 bases; unmatched junction bases: 4. CDR1 SGHRS and CDR2 YFSETQ come from the germline V gene. This CDR3 region has 15 residues. CDR3 in amino acids: CASSLADRGLYEQYF. The CDR3 coding sequence is TGCGCCAGCAGCTTGGCGGACAGGGGGTTGTACGAGCAGTACTTC.

The rearrangement joins TRBV12-3 or TRBV12-4 to TRBJ2-1; TRBD1 matches at 7 bases. V trimming: 6 bases; J trimming: 0 bases; junction bases outside the gene matches: 2. The CDR3 has 14 amino acids. DNA of the CDR3: TGTGCCAGCAGAGGGACAGCCTCCTACAATGAGCAGTTCTTC. Its protein product is CASRGTASYNEQFF.